This T cell receptor (beta chain) is drawn from a study of shared clonotypes between healthy human individuals. Profiled with immunoSEQ multiplex PCR; TCRdb holds only in-frame clones, not every one. This table has some 650,000 clones, around 97% appearing once. Donors comprised only Caucasian adults living in Nashville, Tennessee. Germline loops: CDR1 MDHEN, CDR2 SYDVKM. The J segment lost 6 bases and the V segment lost 8 bases, leaving 7 bases of the junction unmatched. The CDR3 is made up of 13 amino acids. Sequencing was performed on naive CD4+ T cells sorted from blood. Subset of the sample: CD45RA+ positively selected. V and J are TRBV28 and TRBJ1-5; TRBD1 agrees at 7 bases. The sequence was obtained from a woman in her twenties or thirties in good health. This CDR3 reads CASGGRQGQPQHF. As DNA, the CDR3 is TGTGCCAGCGGGGGAAGACAGGGTCAGCCCCAGCATTTT.